Following are 16 T cell receptor beta chains from one sample sequenced in a study of Graves' ophthalmopathy and Graves' hyperthyroidism. Transcripts of RNA were the source for amplifying TCR beta CDR3 regions. RT-PCR in the first round used HTBI primers; a second-round multiplex PCR followed. Each CDR3 protein gets one entry after TCRdb re-called the multiplex PCR reads with MiXCR. The sample contains around 1,000,000 distinct CDR3 sequences, less than 45% of which appear only once. Specimen: peripheral blood or thyroid tissue (not recorded which). The receptors were sampled from an adult man with Graves' hyperthyroidism.

V is TRBV19 and J is TRBJ1-3, with TRBD1 matching 7 bases. Losses at the gene ends were 5 bases for V and 7 bases for J; bases not matched to a gene: 5. Germline V gene lookup returns CDR1 LNHDA and CDR2 SQIVND (reference sequence). The CDR3 runs 13 residues. The CDR3 reads CASSEGQRNTIYF. The CDR3 nucleotides read TGTGCCAGTAGTGAGGGACAGCGGAACACCATATATTTT.

This clonotype was seen many times. The chain is built from TRBV19 and TRBJ1-1; the match to TRBD1 covers 9 bases. Per the germline V gene, CDR1 is LNHDA and CDR2 is SQIVND (reference sequence). CDR3 size: 15 residues. The V segment lost 6 bases and the J segment 4 bases; nucleotides outside the gene matches: 9. CDR3 nucleotides: TGTGCCAGTAGCGCCGGGACAGGGCGAGTCACTGAAGCTTTCTTT. This sequence encodes CASSAGTGRVTEAFF.

Only a few counts were recorded for this clonotype. A read error may be the cause here, since a much bigger clone is one base away. Likely a read error: the CDR3 ends without its conserved phenylalanine or tryptophan. This chain joins TRBV10-2 and TRBJ1-6; D not certain. CDR3 length: 16 amino acids. Germline loops: CDR1 WSHSY, CDR2 SAAADI. With 7 bases removed from V and 3 bases from J, the gap between germline ends came to 16 bases. CDR3 residues: CASMSGRAIYNSPLHL. CDR3 nucleotide sequence: TGCGCCAGCATGTCGGGAAGGGCAATCTATAATTCACCCCTCCACCTT.

This clonotype appeared once. The V and J genes are TRBV5-1 and TRBJ1-4, with D perhaps matching TRBD1 (5 bases). Germline assignment: CDR1 SGHRS and CDR2 YFSETQ. V was clipped by 3 bases and J by 7 bases, with 19 bases between them. This CDR3 region has 16 residues. The CDR3 region has the DNA TGCGCCAGCAGCTCCAGCCGGGACCACGGGAGTGAAAAACTGTTTTTT. Translation gives CASSSSRDHGSEKLFF.

Details on this clonotype: The conserved closing phenylalanine or tryptophan is absent in this CDR3, likely reflecting a read error. No DNA is shown, since the ends of the CDR3 on it are uncertain; the CDR3 is the one TCRdb lists. V is TRBV9 and J is TRBJ2-6. Counting both end residues, the CDR3 totals 11 amino acids. Germline lookup yields CDR1 SGDLS and CDR2 YYNGEE. CDR3 protein: CASSVVAVPNT.

The table lists this clonotype with a few counts. The chain joins TRBV4-3 to TRBJ2-7, with a weak D call TRBD2 (6 bases). The V and J ends lost 0 bases and 0 bases respectively, with 15 bases between them. The CDR3 runs to 17 residues. In germline, CDR1 is LGHNA, CDR2 YSLEER. The CDR3 coding sequence is TGCGCCAGCAGCCAAGAGGTTAGCGGTTTACTCTCCTACGAGCAGTACTTC. Translation gives CASSQEVSGLLSYEQYF.

The rearrangement links TRBV15 to TRBJ1-1, with no clear D. The CDR3 sequence is 13 residues long. CDR1 is LNHNV and CDR2 is YYDKDF in the germline V gene (reference sequence). V lost 4 bases and J 5 bases, leaving 11 bases between the germline ends. CDR3 bases: TGTGCCACCAGCACCACACGGAGGACTGAAGCTTTCTTT. It specifies CATSTTRRTEAFF.

In its sample, this clonotype was seen many times. This chain connects TRBV10-3 to TRBJ1-1; 8 nucleotides agree with TRBD1. The CDR3 has 13 residues. Germline V lookup: CDR1 ENHRY, CDR2 SYGVKD. V dropped 8 bases and J dropped 3; count of bases not matched to a gene: 5. The CDR3 region is CAIADRDDTEAFF. In DNA, the CDR3 is TGTGCCATCGCGGACAGGGACGACACTGAAGCTTTCTTT.

This clonotype was recorded at least ten times. The gene calls are TRBV5-1 and TRBJ1-5, with TRBD1 matching 11 bases. This CDR3 is built from 19 residues. In germline, CDR1 is SGHRS, CDR2 YFSETQ. The V and J ends lost 4 bases and 4 bases, in that order; junction bases with no gene match: 16. For the CDR3, the DNA is TGCGCCAGCAGCATACCCGGGACAGGGGGAAAGTGGGATAATCAGCCCCAGCATTTT. Its translation is CASSIPGTGGKWDNQPQHF.

Here the CDR3 DNA reads TGTGCCACCAGCAGAGGAAACAGGGTAGTCACGTCTGGGGCCAACGTCCTGACTTTC. Amino acid sequence: CATSRGNRVVTSGANVLTF. This chain links TRBV15 with TRBJ2-6; D may be TRBD1 (6 bases). Trimming cost V 1 base and J 1 base, with 17 bases left between them. The CDR3 covers 19 residues. Germline-derived CDR1 and CDR2 are LNHNV and YYDKDF (reference sequence).

On this clonotype: One base away lies a much larger clone, so this may be a sequencing read error. V is TRBV7-6 and J is TRBJ2-5; 7 bases match TRBD2. The CDR3 runs 15 residues. Germline assignment: CDR1 SGHVS and CDR2 FNYEAQ. The V gene end was trimmed by 3 bases and the J gene end by 7 bases; junction bases not matched to a gene: 11. This chain's CDR3 is CASSFSLGGVPTQYF. The CDR3 nucleotides read TGTGCCAGCAGCTTCTCCCTGGGGGGGGTTCCGACCCAGTACTTC.

This clonotype has only one observation. The chain recombines TRBV7-9 with TRBJ1-1, with D unresolved. The ends were cut back, 0 bases at V and 7 bases at J, with 6 bases in the middle. The CDR3 is 12 amino acids. Germline lookup yields CDR1 SEHNR and CDR2 FQNEAQ (reference sequence). CDR3 protein: CASSLATIEAFF. The CDR3 DNA sequence: TGTGCCAGCAGCTTAGCCACTATTGAAGCTTTCTTT.

The chain uses TRBV7-9 and TRBJ2-7, with 7 bases identical to TRBD1. Per germline, CDR1 SEHNR and CDR2 FQNEAQ (reference sequence). The junction had 7 bases not matched to a gene; V was cut back by 9 bases and J by 2 bases. The CDR3 is 13 residues long. The CDR3, as DNA: TGTGCCAGTACATCGGGACAGCCCTACGAGCAGTACTTC. Protein product: CASTSGQPYEQYF.

This clonotype was picked up a small number of times. This CDR3 is CSASTPGSSYEQYF. The CDR3 DNA reads TGCAGTGCTAGTACCCCGGGGTCCTCCTACGAGCAGTACTTC. The genes are TRBV20-1 and TRBJ2-7; maybe TRBD2 (5 bases). Germline V gives CDR1 DFQATT, CDR2 SNEGSKA (reference sequence). V lost 3 bases and J 0 bases, leaving 12 bases between the germline ends. The CDR3 has 14 residues.

This chain uses TRBV2 with TRBJ1-3, with D possibly matching TRBD1 (5 bases). The CDR3 runs to 16 residues. The V gene's germline CDR1 is SNHLY and CDR2 FYNNEI. V lost 2 bases and J lost 0, with 11 bases in between. DNA of the CDR3: TGTGCCAGCAGTGAATTCGGGACGGACTCTGGAAACACCATATATTTT. This codes for CASSEFGTDSGNTIYF.

At least ten counts were recorded for this clonotype. The J gene is TRBJ1-3, the V gene TRBV2; the D is unclear. The ends were cut back, 8 bases at V and 4 bases at J, with 12 bases in the middle. The CDR3 spans 13 residues. Germline CDR1 SNHLY, CDR2 FYNNEI. The CDR3: CASALQLGNTIYF. The CDR3 DNA follows: TGTGCCAGCGCACTACAGCTCGGAAACACCATATATTTT.